One and the same sample provided the 8 T cell receptor beta chains below, sequenced in a study of control samples from healthy donors and cancer patients. Here immunoSEQ multiplex PCR was the method, and the copy in TCRdb shows in-frame clones only, minus some. The sample consists of 110,000 to 150,000 clones, about 89% of them appearing once. The specimen was blood. The receptors shown here come from a man between 18 and 35 years old in good health.

This rearrangement joins TRBV6-5 to TRBJ2-7; tentatively, D is TRBD1 (5 bases). V gave up 6 bases and J gave up 3 bases, with 15 bases separating them. Per the germline V gene, CDR1 is MNHEY and CDR2 is SVGAGI. The CDR3 has 14 residues. The CDR3 nucleotides read TGTGCCAGCAGCGGATCTTTAGGGGACTACGAGCAGTACTTC. As protein: CASSGSLGDYEQYF.

The gene calls are TRBV5-1 and TRBJ2-6, with a possible D match to TRBD2 (6 bases). This CDR3 has 18 amino acids. V shed 2 bases and J shed 1 base, with 16 bases lying between them. CDR1 SGHRS and CDR2 YFSETQ come from the germline V gene. CDR3 sequence reads: CASSFPGLPKSGANVLTF. Here the CDR3 DNA reads TGCGCCAGCAGCTTTCCGGGACTTCCCAAGTCTGGGGCCAACGTCCTGACTTTC. Looking up the rest from reference TRBV5-1 and TRBJ2-6 gives the full variable domain: KAGVTQTPRYLIKTRGQQVTLSCSPISGHRSVSWYQQTPGQGLQFLFEYFSETQRNKGNFPGRFSGRQFSNSRSEMNVSTLELGDSALYLCASSFPGLPKSGANVLTFGAGSRLTVL.

This clone was seen a few times. J is TRBJ1-4 and V is TRBV2; D not resolved. With 6 bases removed from V and 7 bases from J, the gap between germline ends came to 9 bases. The CDR3 spans 12 residues. Germline CDR1 reads SNHLY; CDR2 reads FYNNEI. CDR3 DNA: TGTGCCAGCAGAATTTACCTTGAAAAACTGTTTTTT. As protein: CASRIYLEKLFF.

The chain is built from TRBV25-1 and TRBJ1-2, with D possibly TRBD1 on 5 matching bases. From germline, CDR1 is MGHDK and CDR2 SYGVNS. CDR3 length: 11 residues. V was clipped by 3 bases and J by 7 bases, with 6 bases between them. Here the CDR3 reads CASSEGLGYTF. The CDR3 DNA is TGTGCCAGCAGTGAGGGGCTTGGCTACACCTTC.

This clone was detected once. This sequence joins TRBV5-1 and TRBJ1-2; 7 nucleotides align to TRBD1. The V gene's germline CDR1 is SGHRS and CDR2 YFSETQ. The CDR3 sequence is 16 residues long. Unmatched junction bases numbered 9, after V lost 0 bases and J lost 4 bases. The CDR3 loop is CASSLEVLGQVYGYTF. In DNA, the CDR3 is TGCGCCAGCAGCTTGGAGGTACTTGGACAGGTCTATGGCTACACCTTC.

The V and J genes are TRBV6-1 and TRBJ1-1; no reliable D call. This CDR3 spans 12 amino acids. CDR1 and CDR2 from the germline V gene are MNHNS and SASEGT. V was pared by 2 bases and J by 8 bases, with 9 bases between. The CDR3 DNA is TGTGCCAGCAGTGAAAACTCTGCAGAAGCTTTCTTT. Translating gives CASSENSAEAFF.

This rearrangement joins TRBV7-9 to TRBJ2-7; no definite D call. Germline assignment: CDR1 SEHNR and CDR2 FQNEAQ (reference sequence). Trimming pared 4 bases from V and 0 bases from J, leaving 16 bases between. The CDR3 spans 16 residues. In DNA, the CDR3 is TGTGCCAGCAGCTCCTTGAATTTACAGTACTCCTACGAGCAGTACTTC. Translation: CASSSLNLQYSYEQYF.

This sequence joins TRBV10-3 and TRBJ2-1, with a tentative D call TRBD1 (8 bases). CDR3 length: 14 residues. The V end lost 11 bases, the J end lost 1 base, and 15 bases lay between the germline ends. The germline gives CDR1 ENHRY, CDR2 SYGVKD. The CDR3 DNA sequence: TGTGCCGGTACAGGGGGGGGTTCCTACAATGAGCAGTTCTTC. Translating gives CAGTGGGSYNEQFF.